The clone carrying this TCR beta chain occurred many times. What was amplified from RNA transcripts were TCR beta CDR3 regions. The TCR CDR3 was amplified in a first-round RT-PCR using the HTBI primer set. TCRdb processed the multiplex PCR reads anew with MiXCR; each CDR3 protein has one entry. This repertoire shows about 610,000 distinct CDR3 sequences, 14% to 15% found once; its top ten account for around 4.5%. The entry originates in a study of T cells in Graves' hyperthyroidism and ophthalmopathy. The CDR3 has 15 residues. Germline-derived CDR1 and CDR2 are LGHDT and YNNKEL (reference sequence). V lost 1 base to trimming and J lost 1 base, with 11 bases between them.

The TCR comes from a woman aged 40 to 50 with Graves' ophthalmopathy. Material: blood. V gene TRBV3-1 combines with J gene TRBJ2-7, with a tentative D call TRBD1 (5 bases). The CDR3 bases are TGTGCCAGCAGCCAAGGGCAGGGCTCGTCCTACGAGCAGTACTTC. Translated: CASSQGQGSSYEQYF.